These 12 T cell receptor beta chains were sequenced from one sample in a study of cytomegalovirus exposure and HLA in healthy donors. Primers included in the PCR were 60 Vbeta and 13 Jbeta primers. Data came from immunoSEQ multiplex PCR; TCRdb stores just in-frame clones and leaves some out. The sample holds roughly 100,000 clones; over 75% are singletons and the top ten take approximately 8.6%. The sequenced sample consisted of PBMCs. Source of these receptors: a woman aged 40-49 years in good health and CMV-seropositive.

The J gene is TRBJ1-1, the V gene TRBV5-6; no clear D. The germline gives CDR1 SGHDT, CDR2 YYEEEE. V was shortened by 4 bases and J by 0 bases, with 13 bases between the two germline ends. The CDR3 runs 15 residues. CDR3 sequence (DNA): TGTGCCAGCAGCGGATTAGCTGGTCTGAACACTGAAGCTTTCTTT. Amino acids: CASSGLAGLNTEAFF.

CDR3 amino acids: CASSFGDNNYGYTF. The CDR3 DNA reads as TGTGCCAGCAGTTTTGGGGACAATAACTATGGCTACACCTTC. This chain connects TRBV28 to TRBJ1-2; a weak D match, TRBD1 (6 bases). CDR3 length equals 14 residues. The V gene lost 3 bases and the J gene lost 1 base, with 9 bases spanning the gap. Germline CDR1 MDHEN, CDR2 SYDVKM.

This sequence joins TRBV19 and TRBJ1-1; 8 nucleotides align to TRBD1. Germline V gives CDR1 LNHDA, CDR2 SQIVND (reference sequence). The CDR3 totals 14 residues. J was trimmed by 6 bases and V by 4 bases; bases with no gene match: 7. Here the CDR3 DNA reads TGTGCCAGTAGTACCACAGGGGGGTTCGCTGAAGCTTTCTTT. Protein product: CASSTTGGFAEAFF.

The chain recombines TRBV6-5 with TRBJ1-1; possible D gene TRBD1, 6 bases. The CDR3 has 14 residues. The germline gives CDR1 MNHEY, CDR2 SVGAGI. The V and J ends lost 1 base and 4 bases respectively, with 10 bases between them. The CDR3 protein is CASSYLTGSTEAFF. CDR3 nucleotides: TGTGCCAGCAGTTACTTAACAGGGTCCACTGAAGCTTTCTTT.

The rearrangement links TRBV18 to TRBJ1-4, with 10 bases aligning to TRBD1. CDR1 and CDR2 from the germline V gene are KGHSH and LQKENI. The CDR3 consists of 16 residues. V lost 5 bases to trimming and J lost 0 bases; unmatched junction nucleotides: 3. CDR3 DNA sequence: TGTGCCAGCTCATCTGGACAGGGGGCAACTAATGAAAAACTGTTTTTT. Amino acid sequence: CASSSGQGATNEKLFF.

The rearrangement uses TRBV19 and TRBJ2-1; D possibly corresponds to TRBD1 (6 bases). The CDR3 extends over 16 amino acids. Germline V CDR1 and CDR2: LNHDA, SQIVND (reference sequence). V shed 4 bases and J shed 0 bases, with 13 bases lying between them. CDR3 DNA: TGTGCCAGTAGTACTCGACAGGTCAGCTCCTACAATGAGCAGTTCTTC. Its protein is CASSTRQVSSYNEQFF.

This clone was detected a few times. The same CDR3 also results from other DNA sequences found in this sample. This chain links TRBV6-1 with TRBJ1-1, with D maybe TRBD1 (5 bases). This CDR3 has 13 amino acids. Trimming removed 2 bases at V and 1 base at J, with 5 bases between. CDR1 is MNHNS and CDR2 is SASEGT in the germline V gene. CDR3 residues: CASSETGNTEAFF. The CDR3, as DNA: TGTGCCAGCAGTGAAACAGGGAACACTGAAGCTTTCTTT.

The chain is built from TRBV6-1 and TRBJ2-5, with TRBD2 matching over 8 bases. The CDR3 is 14 residues long. J lost 5 bases, V lost 6 bases, and 8 bases had no gene match. Per the germline V gene, CDR1 is MNHNS and CDR2 is SASEGT. Here the CDR3 DNA reads TGTGCCAGCAGCCGCCGGGAGGGCCTGGAGACCCAGTACTTC. Encoded protein: CASSRREGLETQYF.

This clone was seen only a few times. This chain joins TRBV4-2 and TRBJ1-2; 8 bases line up with TRBD1. CDR1 is LGHNA and CDR2 is YNFKEQ in the germline V gene. The CDR3 has 15 residues. Trimming took 0 bases from V and 7 from J; bases not matched to a gene: 7. CDR3 protein: CASSQDLQGAVGYTF. CDR3 DNA sequence: TGTGCCAGCAGCCAAGATCTGCAGGGGGCTGTTGGCTACACCTTC.

This clone is a singleton in its sample. V usage is TRBV28 and J usage is TRBJ2-3; TRBD1 aligns across 8 bases. This CDR3 contains 14 residues. The V and J ends lost 4 bases and 5 bases, in that order; junction bases with no gene match: 5. Germline CDR1 MDHEN, CDR2 SYDVKM. CDR3 residues: CASSSTGELDTQYF. The CDR3 DNA reads as TGTGCCAGCAGTTCGACAGGGGAGCTAGATACGCAGTATTTT.

The V call is TRBV27, the J call TRBJ2-7, with D possibly matching TRBD2 (6 bases). V was trimmed by 0 bases and J by 5 bases, leaving 20 bases between them. The germline CDR1 and CDR2 sequences are MNHEY and SMNVEV (reference sequence). The CDR3 contains 17 residues. In nucleotides, the CDR3 is TGTGCCAGCAGTTTATCTTCCCCAACGGGAGTCCCCCACGAGCAGTACTTC. Its translation is CASSLSSPTGVPHEQYF.

This chain's CDR3 is CASSHPTGPEQYF. The DNA for the CDR3 is TGTGCCAGCAGCCACCCGACAGGGCCCGAGCAGTACTTC. This chain joins TRBV11-3 and TRBJ2-7; 7 nucleotides align to TRBD1. Germline lookup yields CDR1 SGHNT and CDR2 YENEEA. V shed 5 bases and J 6 bases; nucleotides not matched to a gene: 7. The CDR3 contains 13 residues.